Below, 22 T cell receptor beta chains from the same sample are listed, as sequenced in a study of regulatory T cells in long-lasting Graves disease. Time point in this sample: newly diagnosed GD, antithyroid drugs for less than 3 months. Following extraction of RNA from PBMCs, that RNA was used to make the TCR library. Combining iRepertoire HTBI primers with Arm-PCR of CDR3 regions, the authors built TCR beta libraries. Each CDR3 protein is one row after TCRdb ran MiXCR on the multiplex PCR reads. This sample has roughly 420,000 distinct CDR3 sequences, with roughly 17% found just once. These data also featured in a second study, about T cells in Graves' hyperthyroidism and ophthalmopathy.

The input for sequencing was peripheral blood mononuclear cells (PBMCs), taken at new diagnosis, from a patient treated with antithyroid drugs. These receptors originate from a woman aged 25 to 45 with Graves disease.

This clonotype was seen at least ten times. The chain recombines TRBV6-1 with TRBJ1-1; D is perhaps TRBD1 (6 bases). In germline, CDR1 is MNHNS, CDR2 SASEGT. The CDR3 has 14 amino acids. The V end was cut by 8 bases, the J end by 1 base, with 14 bases between. Here the CDR3 reads CASFHRVTNTEAFF. The DNA of the CDR3 is TGTGCCAGCTTTCACAGGGTCACGAACACTGAAGCTTTCTTT.

This clonotype was counted at least ten times. V gene TRBV20-1 combines with J gene TRBJ2-2; D unresolved. This CDR3 spans 13 amino acids. The germline V and J ends were trimmed by 5 bases and 1 base, with 8 bases remaining between them. Germline V gene lookup returns CDR1 DFQATT and CDR2 SNEGSKA (reference sequence). The CDR3 is CSALPGNTGELFF. In DNA, the CDR3 is TGCAGTGCTTTACCGGGGAACACCGGGGAGCTGTTTTTT.

In this sample, this clonotype turned up many times. The chain carries TRBV18 and TRBJ2-7, with D unresolved. Germline V gives CDR1 KGHSH, CDR2 LQKENI. This CDR3 is built from 15 residues. V dropped 3 bases and J dropped 7 bases, with 19 bases sitting between them. Written as DNA, the CDR3 is TGTGCCAGCTCACCCTCGTATACTCCTCAGTTGGAGCAGTACTTC. Translated: CASSPSYTPQLEQYF.

This clonotype was picked up many times. The chain links TRBV5-1 to TRBJ2-1; the match to TRBD2 covers 8 bases. The CDR3 consists of 15 residues. Germline CDR1 and CDR2: SGHRS and YFSETQ. V shed 4 bases and J 6 bases; nucleotides not matched to a gene: 9. The CDR3 region has the DNA TGCGCCAGCAGCCCCCGCGGTGCGGGAGGCAATGAGCAGTTCTTC. Its translation: CASSPRGAGGNEQFF. The variable domain in full, completed from reference TRBV5-1 and TRBJ2-1, reads KAGVTQTPRYLIKTRGQQVTLSCSPISGHRSVSWYQQTPGQGLQFLFEYFSETQRNKGNFPGRFSGRQFSNSRSEMNVSTLELGDSALYLCASSPRGAGGNEQFFGPGTRLTVL.

This clonotype has a count of ten or more. The chain is built from TRBV28 and TRBJ1-5; D uncertain. V was shortened by 3 bases and J by 7 bases, with 19 bases between the two germline ends. The CDR3 has 16 residues. CDR1 MDHEN and CDR2 SYDVKM come from the germline V gene. For the CDR3, the DNA is TGTGCCAGCAGTTTTCGGGTGATTGTATCTGGACAGCCCCAGCATTTT. As protein: CASSFRVIVSGQPQHF.

There are many counts of this clonotype. The chain is built from TRBV2 and TRBJ1-5; 8 bases line up with TRBD1. The CDR3 is 15 residues long. CDR1 SNHLY and CDR2 FYNNEI come from the germline V gene. The J segment lost 5 bases and the V segment lost 5 bases, leaving 8 bases of the junction unmatched. Written as DNA, the CDR3 is TGTGCCAGCAGTTGGGACAGGAAAAGCGATCAGCCCCAGCATTTT. Protein: CASSWDRKSDQPQHF. The whole variable domain, filled in from reference TRBV2 and TRBJ1-5, reads EPEVTQTPSHQVTQMGQEVILRCVPISNHLYFYWYRQILGQKVEFLVSFYNNEISEKSEIFDDQFSVERPDGSNFTLKIRSTKLEDSAMYFCASSWDRKSDQPQHFGDGTRLSIL.

In this sample, this clonotype turned up a few times. The CDR3 DNA follows: TGCAGCGTTGAGTTCCTTCAGGGGGAATACGAGCAGTACTTC. This sequence encodes CSVEFLQGEYEQYF. The chain is built from TRBV29-1 and TRBJ2-7; 7 nucleotides line up with TRBD1. Looked up from germline, CDR1 is SQVTM and CDR2 is ANQGSEA. The CDR3 covers 14 residues. V shed 3 bases, J shed 4 bases, and the junction held 9 bases outside the gene matches.

The CDR3 region has the DNA TGTGCCAGCAGCCTTTTAAGGGGTGGCACCGGACAGGCTTATGGCTACACCTTC. It specifies CASSLLRGGTGQAYGYTF. This chain links TRBV14 with TRBJ1-2; 7 nucleotides align to TRBD1. This CDR3 comprises 18 residues. V lost 4 bases, J lost 5 bases, and 19 bases stayed unmatched. The germline CDR1 and CDR2 sequences are SGHDN and FVKESK.

This clonotype was observed many times. The chain carries TRBV11-2 and TRBJ1-5; D not certain. The ends were cut back, 0 bases at V and 3 bases at J, with 6 bases in the middle. There are 14 residues in the CDR3. From germline, CDR1 is SGHAT and CDR2 FQNNGV. In DNA, the CDR3 is TGTGCCAGCAGCTTAGAACCGAACAATCAGCCCCAGCATTTT. It translates to CASSLEPNNQPQHF.

This clonotype was seen ten or more times. The J gene is TRBJ2-5, the V gene TRBV29-1, with a possible D match to TRBD1 (6 bases). From germline, CDR1 is SQVTM and CDR2 ANQGSEA. V was shortened by 0 bases and J by 4 bases, with 12 bases between the two germline ends. The length of the CDR3 is 14 residues. CDR3 in DNA: TGCAGCGTTGAAGAAGCAGGGGCAGGAGAGACCCAGTACTTC. Amino acids: CSVEEAGAGETQYF.

The chain combines TRBV20-1 with TRBJ2-7, with 15 positions matching TRBD2. Germline V gene lookup returns CDR1 DFQATT and CDR2 SNEGSKA (reference sequence). Trimming removed 5 bases from V and 2 bases from J; junction bases left unmatched: 7. This CDR3 is 16 amino acids long. The CDR3 DNA reads TGCAGTGCTTCAAGGGGACTAGCGGGAGGTCCCTACGAGCAGTACTTC. It is translated as CSASRGLAGGPYEQYF.

This clonotype was seen at least ten times. The chain couples TRBV6-1 to TRBJ2-3, with 7 bases fitting TRBD1. Germline V gene sequence: CDR1 MNHNS, CDR2 SASEGT. The trim removed 9 bases at V and 4 bases at J, leaving 7 bases unmatched. This CDR3 is built from 13 residues. CDR3 sequence: CASYRGGADTQYF. For the CDR3, the DNA is TGTGCCAGTTACAGGGGTGGCGCAGATACGCAGTATTTT.

At least ten counts were recorded for this clonotype. V usage is TRBV6-5 and J usage is TRBJ1-2, with 9 bases lining up with TRBD1. The CDR3 loop spans 19 amino acids. Trimming removed 0 bases from V and 3 bases from J; junction bases left unmatched: 14. The germline CDR1 and CDR2 sequences are MNHEY and SVGAGI. The CDR3 region has the DNA TGTGCCAGCAGTTACTCGAAACGACGGGACAGGGTAGAGGACTATGGCTACACCTTC. This translates into CASSYSKRRDRVEDYGYTF.

This clonotype appeared many times. The chain links TRBV6-2 or TRBV6-3 to TRBJ1-1, with D perhaps TRBD1 (5 bases). V was pared by 8 bases and J by 1 base, with 8 bases between. The CDR3 extends over 12 amino acids. Germline values: CDR1 MNHEY, CDR2 SVGEGT. CDR3: CASLGGNTEAFF. In nucleotides, the CDR3 is TGTGCCAGCCTCGGGGGGAACACTGAAGCTTTCTTT.

This clonotype has just a few counts. In nucleotides, the CDR3 is TGTGCCAGCAGCTACCGGACTAGCGGGAGCTACAATGAGCAGTTCTTC. Translation: CASSYRTSGSYNEQFF. The chain links TRBV5-6 to TRBJ2-1; 13 bases map to TRBD2. The germline gives CDR1 SGHDT, CDR2 YYEEEE. This CDR3 region has 16 residues. V lost 3 bases to trimming and J lost 3 bases; unmatched junction nucleotides: 3. Full variable domain (rest looked up from reference TRBV5-6 and TRBJ2-1): DAGVTQSPTHLIKTRGQQVTLRCSPKSGHDTVSWYQQALGQGPQFIFQYYEEEERQRGNFPDRFSGHQFPNYSSELNVNALLLGDSALYLCASSYRTSGSYNEQFFGPGTRLTVL.

In this sample, this clonotype turned up a few times. The chain combines TRBV5-5 with TRBJ2-2; 10 bases agree with TRBD1. The junction had 10 bases not matched to a gene; V was cut back by 4 bases and J by 7 bases. This CDR3 is 16 amino acids long. Germline CDR1 is SGHKS and CDR2 is YYEKEE (reference sequence). For the CDR3, the DNA is TGTGCCAGCAGCACCAGAGGGACAGGGGATGTCGGGGAGCTGTTTTTT. Encoded protein: CASSTRGTGDVGELFF. Filled out from reference TRBV5-5 and TRBJ2-2, the complete variable domain reads DAGVTQSPTHLIKTRGQQVTLRCSPISGHKSVSWYQQVLGQGPQFIFQYYEKEERGRGNFPDRFSARQFPNYSSELNVNALLLGDSALYLCASSTRGTGDVGELFFGEGSRLTVL.

V gene TRBV28 combines with J gene TRBJ2-7; TRBD2 matches 8 bases. V lost 3 bases and J lost 1; bases outside the gene matches: 14. The germline gives CDR1 MDHEN, CDR2 SYDVKM. The CDR3 contains 18 residues. The CDR3 bases are TGTGCCAGCAGTTTTGGATGGGCTAGCGGGTTCTCGTCCTACGAGCAGTACTTC. Translation gives CASSFGWASGFSSYEQYF. Complete variable domain (other parts from reference TRBV28 and TRBJ2-7): DVKVTQSSRYLVKRTGEKVFLECVQDMDHENMFWYRQDPGLGLRLIYFSYDVKMKEKGDIPEGYSVSREKKERFSLILESASTNQTSMYLCASSFGWASGFSSYEQYFGPGTRLTVT.

As for this clonotype: With only one base between it and a far larger clone, this is likely a read error. V gene TRBV28 combines with J gene TRBJ2-1; D not certain. CDR3 length: 14 residues. CDR1 and CDR2 from the germline V gene are MDHEN and SYDVKM. V lost 6 bases and J 10 bases, leaving 19 bases between the germline ends. The CDR3 loop is CASSWEVSSYEQFF. The DNA for the CDR3 is TGTGCCAGCAGCTGGGAAGTCAGTTCCTACGAGCAGTTCTTC.

To note about this clonotype: This may be a read error, as it is one base from a much larger clone. In DNA form, the CDR3 reads TGCAGTGCTTCGGGACTAGCGGAGGCCCGGGAGACCCCGTACTTC. Translating gives CSASGLAEARETPYF. The chain uses TRBV20-1 and TRBJ2-5; 11 positions match TRBD2. The CDR3 covers 15 residues. CDR1 is DFQATT and CDR2 is SNEGSKA in the germline V gene (reference sequence).

At least ten counts were recorded for this clonotype. The chain carries TRBV15 and TRBJ2-7, with 7 bases fitting TRBD1. The germline gives CDR1 LNHNV, CDR2 YYDKDF (reference sequence). The junction had 5 bases not matched to a gene; V was cut back by 1 base and J by 2 bases. This CDR3 has 15 amino acids. CDR3 in amino acids: CATSRVLGTAYEQYF. The CDR3 coding sequence is TGTGCCACCAGCAGAGTACTCGGGACAGCCTACGAGCAGTACTTC.

This clonotype has only a few counts. The chain combines TRBV9 with TRBJ2-2; 11 bases line up with TRBD2. The CDR3 spans 18 residues. Germline CDR1 reads SGDLS; CDR2 reads YYNGEE. V lost 4 bases to trimming and J lost 2 bases; unmatched junction nucleotides: 10. CDR3 region: CASSTTTSGIANTGELFF. The DNA for the CDR3 is TGTGCCAGCAGCACCACGACTAGCGGGATCGCCAACACCGGGGAGCTGTTTTTT.

The CDR3, as DNA: TGTGCCAGCAGACGTCATTACACTGAAGCTTTCTTT. Translated, it gives CASRRHYTEAFF. J is TRBJ1-1 and V is TRBV6-1; D unresolved. Trimming cost V 6 bases and J 3 bases, with 8 bases left between them. Germline loops: CDR1 MNHNS, CDR2 SASEGT. The length of the CDR3 is 12 residues.